Listed here are 15 T cell receptor beta chains from one sample, sequenced in a study of identical twins. TCRdb fed the 5' RACE reads into MiXCR, producing one record per CDR3 protein. The sample has about 260,000 distinct CDR3 sequences, approximately 7% seen once. This sample also appeared in a second study, on yellow fever vaccine responses in identical twins.

Sequencing was performed on memory (CD45RO+) T cells sorted from blood. All receptors come from a woman under 30 in good health.

This clonotype has only one observation. J is TRBJ2-1 and V is TRBV20-1; 10 bases are a match to TRBD2. CDR3 size: 17 residues. J was trimmed by 8 bases and V by 0 bases; bases with no gene match: 13. The germline V gene encodes CDR1 DFQATT and CDR2 SNEGSKA (reference sequence). In DNA, the CDR3 is TGCAGTGCTAGAGAACCAAATCTAGCGGGAGATTTCGATGAGCAGTTCTTC. Amino acid sequence: CSAREPNLAGDFDEQFF.

V and J are TRBV28 and TRBJ2-1, with 7 bases identical to TRBD2. There are 15 residues in the CDR3. In germline, CDR1 is MDHEN, CDR2 SYDVKM. After removal of 6 bases from V and 9 bases from J, the junction contained 14 bases not matched to a gene. The CDR3 reads CASSVPSGAKGEQFF. The DNA of the CDR3 is TGTGCCAGCAGCGTCCCTAGCGGAGCGAAGGGTGAGCAGTTCTTC. Looking up the rest from reference TRBV28 and TRBJ2-1 gives the full variable domain: DVKVTQSSRYLVKRTGEKVFLECVQDMDHENMFWYRQDPGLGLRLIYFSYDVKMKEKGDIPEGYSVSREKKERFSLILESASTNQTSMYLCASSVPSGAKGEQFFGPGTRLTVL.

In this sample, this clonotype turned up a few times. The chain carries TRBV27 and TRBJ2-2; D is undetermined. This CDR3 contains 12 residues. Germline assignment: CDR1 MNHEY and CDR2 SMNVEV (reference sequence). Trimming cost V 5 bases and J 4 bases, with 5 bases left between them. CDR3 sequence reads: CASSRFTGELFF. CDR3 bases: TGTGCCAGCAGTCGATTCACCGGGGAGCTGTTTTTT.

This clonotype was picked up one time. The junction does not match germline at one end; this may be a read error. The chain employs TRBV24-1 and TRBJ2-1; TRBD2 is a possible D gene (6 bases). CDR3 size: 17 residues. Looked up from germline, CDR1 is KGHDR and CDR2 is SFDVKD. CDR3 sequence (DNA): TGTACCACCAGTGATGCAGCAACGGGAGTTTATTCGCATGAGCAGTTCTTC. It codes for CTTSDAATGVYSHEQFF.

V usage is TRBV6-2 or TRBV6-3 and J usage is TRBJ1-1, with 8 bases lining up with TRBD1. Germline V lookup: CDR1 MNHEY, CDR2 SVGEGT. Trimming removed 7 bases from V and 0 bases from J; junction bases left unmatched: 1. This CDR3 is 13 amino acids long. The CDR3 DNA reads as TGTGCCAGCACGGACAGGGTGAACACTGAAGCTTTCTTT. Translated: CASTDRVNTEAFF.

This clonotype was seen more than once but under ten times. The chain recombines TRBV20-1 with TRBJ2-7; no definite D call. The germline V gene has CDR1 DFQATT and CDR2 SNEGSKA (reference sequence). Trimming left V 0 bases short and J 5 bases short, with 14 bases between. This CDR3 has 14 amino acids. In nucleotides, the CDR3 is TGCAGTGCTAGAGATGGGTACAGCCGCAACGAGCAGTACTTC. Translating gives CSARDGYSRNEQYF.

As concerns this clonotype: This may be a read error, as it is one base from a much larger clone. The chain is built from TRBV27 and TRBJ1-1; 11 bases agree with TRBD1. V trimming: 3 bases; J trimming: 3 bases; junction bases outside the gene matches: 0. The CDR3 is 14 residues long. Germline CDR1 is MNHEY and CDR2 is SMNVEV (reference sequence). The CDR3 spells CASSLDRGHTEAFF. CDR3 DNA: TGTGCCAGCAGTTTGGACAGGGGGCACACTGAAGCTTTCTTT.

This clonotype has only a few counts. V and J are TRBV27 and TRBJ2-2; D possibly corresponds to TRBD2 (5 bases). The CDR3 runs 15 residues. Trimming stripped 3 bases from V and 4 bases from J, with 12 bases between. CDR1 and CDR2 from the germline V gene are MNHEY and SMNVEV (reference sequence). The CDR3 reads CASSFATTITGELFF. The CDR3 DNA follows: TGTGCCAGCAGTTTCGCGACTACGATCACCGGGGAGCTGTTTTTT.

The gene calls are TRBV20-1 and TRBJ2-1, with TRBD2 identical over 7 bases. Germline loops: CDR1 DFQATT, CDR2 SNEGSKA (reference sequence). With 3 bases clipped from V and 5 bases from J, the junction kept 4 bases outside the gene matches. CDR3 length equals 13 residues. The chain's CDR3 is CSARALADNEQFF. CDR3 sequence (DNA): TGCAGTGCTAGGGCTCTAGCGGACAATGAGCAGTTCTTC.

This clonotype was observed a handful of times. The chain is built from TRBV12-3 or TRBV12-4 and TRBJ2-7; 12 nucleotides align to TRBD2. The CDR3 is made up of 15 amino acids. Trimming at V came to 3 bases and at J to 2 bases, leaving 2 bases not matched to a gene. DNA of the CDR3: TGTGCCAGCAGTTTTTCTAGCGGGGGGGCCTACGAGCAGTACGTC. Translation gives CASSFSSGGAYEQYV.

The chain carries TRBV6-1 and TRBJ1-1; D unresolved. Germline V gene data show CDR1 as MNHNS and CDR2 as SASEGT. The V end was cut by 4 bases, the J end by 3 bases, with 12 bases between. The CDR3 is 14 residues long. The CDR3 loop is CASSGRGGDTEAFF. CDR3 sequence (DNA): TGTGCCAGCAGTGGTCGGGGTGGGGACACTGAAGCTTTCTTT.

This clonotype was found many times. The gene calls are TRBV12-3 or TRBV12-4 and TRBJ2-7; D perhaps matches TRBD1 (5 bases). The CDR3 is made up of 13 amino acids. V gave up 6 bases and J gave up 2 bases, with 11 bases separating them. Here the CDR3 DNA reads TGTGCCAGCAGACAAGACAGCGCCTACGAGCAGTACTTC. Its translation: CASRQDSAYEQYF.

The gene calls are TRBV12-3 or TRBV12-4 and TRBJ2-3; 9 nucleotides line up with TRBD2. The V segment lost 7 bases and the J segment 11 bases; nucleotides outside the gene matches: 7. The CDR3 has 12 residues. CDR3 coding DNA: TGTGCCAGCACCCAGGAACTAGCGGGGCAGTATTTT. Translation gives CASTQELAGQYF.

This clonotype appeared many times. The V call is TRBV12-3 or TRBV12-4, the J call TRBJ2-7, with 16 bases aligning to TRBD2. The CDR3 extends over 17 amino acids. Germline trimming cut 1 base from V and 2 bases from J; bases unmatched to any gene: 2. The CDR3 coding sequence is TGTGCCAGCAGTTTAGGAGGGACTAGCGGGAGGGCCTACGAGCAGTACTTC. Protein: CASSLGGTSGRAYEQYF.

Only a few counts were recorded for this clonotype. The chain has TRBV5-1 and TRBJ2-2; 12 bases agree with TRBD1. The germline gives CDR1 SGHRS, CDR2 YFSETQ. This CDR3 contains 18 residues. The V gene end was trimmed by 4 bases and the J gene end by 4 bases; junction bases not matched to a gene: 11. In DNA form, the CDR3 reads TGCGCCAGCAGCCCCGGGACAGGGGGCGCCCGCGGCACCGGGGAGCTGTTTTTT. It codes for CASSPGTGGARGTGELFF.